A single T cell receptor (beta chain) is shown here with its context. Its antigen is not identified. This entry belongs to a study of monozygotic twins with inflammatory bowel disease. Study-level results: Clonotypes shared with others were fewer in IBD patients than in healthy twins, especially with disease activity.

Eight reactions per sample, run separately, yielded cDNA. TCRdb re-called the 5' RACE reads; every CDR3 protein appears as one record, without DNA. The specimen's table records more than 85,000 distinct CDR3 sequences. There are 13 residues in the CDR3. Sequencing was carried out using blood. The clonotype comes from a human donor with ulcerative colitis or Crohn's disease, or a healthy co-twin of an affected twin (not recorded which). This chain uses TRBV12-3 or TRBV12-4 with TRBJ2-1; TCRdb designates TRBD2, a call that cannot be tested without DNA. This CDR3 is CASSLAWGDEQFF.